Each of the 21 T cell receptor beta chains below was sequenced from the same sample in a study of siplizumab effects on memory and regulatory T cells (dated by TCRdb to about 2019). Libraries were built with the immunoSEQ multiplex PCR assay. This is the immuneACCESS table as TCRdb keeps it, with only in-frame sequences that have V and J called. A part of the clones is gone; compared with another copy, unresolved V genes explain less than half, and the rest is unexplained. For this sample there are some 87,000 clones; about nine tenths appear just once. Clones ranked in the top ten supply around 16% of the sample. Sequencing was done on a sample of CD4+ T cells sorted from blood. The source is a human donor in good health.

The rearrangement uses TRBV15 and TRBJ1-5, with 10 bases aligning to TRBD1. This CDR3 region has 16 residues. CDR1 LNHNV and CDR2 YYDKDF come from the germline V gene (reference sequence). Trimming removed 3 bases from V and 4 bases from J; junction bases left unmatched: 6. The DNA of the CDR3 is TGTGCCACCAGCAGGGGGGGACAGGGGTGGAATCAGCCCCAGCATTTT. This gives the protein CATSRGGQGWNQPQHF.

The chain carries TRBV10-2 and TRBJ1-5; 11 positions agree with TRBD1. The V gene's germline CDR1 is WSHSY and CDR2 SAAADI. The CDR3 runs 15 residues. V lost 6 bases to trimming and J lost 5 bases; unmatched junction nucleotides: 6. The DNA for the CDR3 is TGCGCCAGCAGGGACCCGGGACAGGGGGATCAGCCCCAGCATTTT. It specifies CASRDPGQGDQPQHF.

This chain uses TRBV4-3 with TRBJ2-1; possible D gene TRBD1, 5 bases. Germline assignment: CDR1 LGHNA and CDR2 YSLEER. Deletions cut 1 base from V and 8 bases from J, with 15 bases between. This CDR3 region has 15 residues. CDR3 nucleotide sequence: TGCGCCAGCAGCCAAGGTCGCGGCAGGGCAGATGAGCAGTTCTTC. Amino acids: CASSQGRGRADEQFF.

The chain carries TRBV7-2 and TRBJ1-5; D remains unclear. V was cut by 5 bases and J by 1 base, with 12 bases left in between. Germline V gives CDR1 SGHTA, CDR2 FQGNSA. The CDR3 spans 15 residues. The CDR3: CASSKQVTSNQPQHF. For the CDR3, the DNA is TGTGCCAGCAGCAAGCAGGTCACCAGCAATCAGCCCCAGCATTTT. The whole variable domain, filled in from reference TRBV7-2 and TRBJ1-5, reads GAGVSQSPSNKVTEKGKDVELRCDPISGHTALYWYRQSLGQGLEFLIYFQGNSAPDKSGLPSDRFSAERTGGSVSTLTIQRTQQEDSAVYLCASSKQVTSNQPQHFGDGTRLSIL.

The chain is built from TRBV16 and TRBJ1-4; D is unresolved. The CDR3 spans 15 residues. The V end lost 2 bases, the J end lost 0 bases, and 7 bases lay between the germline ends. The V gene's germline CDR1 is KGHSY and CDR2 FQNENV. In nucleotides, the CDR3 is TGTGCCAGCAGCCAAACGACATCAACTAATGAAAAACTGTTTTTT. Its protein product is CASSQTTSTNEKLFF.

V is TRBV6-5 and J is TRBJ2-7, with D possibly matching TRBD1 (6 bases). V lost 4 bases and J lost 5, with 15 bases in between. Germline lookup yields CDR1 MNHEY and CDR2 SVGAGI. The CDR3 runs to 14 residues. In nucleotides, the CDR3 is TGTGCCAGCAGTTCTCCCGCAGGGGCCCACGAGCAGTACTTC. Translation gives CASSSPAGAHEQYF.

This chain joins TRBV11-2 and TRBJ2-1; a weak D match, TRBD1 (6 bases). There are 15 residues in the CDR3. The V end was cut by 7 bases, the J end by 0 bases, with 13 bases between. In germline, CDR1 is SGHAT, CDR2 FQNNGV. CDR3 bases: TGTGCCAGCACCCGTAGGGGGACCTCCTACAATGAGCAGTTCTTC. Amino acid sequence: CASTRRGTSYNEQFF.

The V gene is TRBV5-1, the J gene TRBJ2-7, with D uncertain. CDR1 is SGHRS and CDR2 is YFSETQ in the germline V gene. With 4 bases removed from V and 3 bases from J, the gap between germline ends came to 11 bases. The CDR3 is 13 amino acids. The CDR3 nucleotides read TGCGCCAGCAGCCCGGACCCCCTCTACGAGCAGTACTTC. It encodes CASSPDPLYEQYF.

The CDR3 sequence: CASSPPQGGAGVLSTDTQYF. For the CDR3, the DNA is TGCGCCAGCAGCCCCCCTCAAGGGGGAGCGGGAGTTTTAAGCACAGATACGCAGTATTTT. The V gene is TRBV4-1, the J gene TRBJ2-3; 8 bases align to TRBD2. V shed 4 bases, J shed 0 bases, and the junction held 18 bases outside the gene matches. The CDR3 is 20 residues long. Germline V CDR1 and CDR2: MGHRA, YSYEKL.

The rearrangement joins TRBV5-5 to TRBJ2-2; D is unresolved. The V end lost 7 bases, the J end lost 0 bases, and 10 bases lay between the germline ends. Germline values: CDR1 SGHKS, CDR2 YYEKEE (reference sequence). The CDR3 length is 14 residues. CDR3 sequence reads: CASLGPANTGELFF. The DNA of the CDR3 is TGTGCCAGCCTCGGACCAGCGAACACCGGGGAGCTGTTTTTT.

CDR3 residues: CASSFPLPPGPQHF. CDR3 sequence (DNA): TGTGCCAGCAGTTTTCCCCTCCCGCCCGGGCCCCAGCATTTT. The chain recombines TRBV28 with TRBJ1-5; D is undetermined. CDR1 is MDHEN, CDR2 SYDVKM, per germline. Deletions cut 3 bases from V and 9 bases from J, with 15 bases between. The CDR3 length is 14 residues. Drawing the rest from reference TRBV28 and TRBJ1-5, the complete variable domain is DVKVTQSSRYLVKRTGEKVFLECVQDMDHENMFWYRQDPGLGLRLIYFSYDVKMKEKGDIPEGYSVSREKKERFSLILESASTNQTSMYLCASSFPLPPGPQHFGDGTRLSIL.

There are a few counts of this clone. The chain links TRBV7-9 to TRBJ1-2; D might be TRBD1 (6 bases). The length of the CDR3 is 14 residues. V lost 5 bases and J 3 bases, leaving 13 bases between the germline ends. CDR1 is SEHNR, CDR2 FQNEAQ, per germline (reference sequence). In DNA form, the CDR3 reads TGTGCCAGCAGCGCGCAACAGGGCCACTATGGCTACACCTTC. It codes for CASSAQQGHYGYTF.

The chain uses TRBV9 and TRBJ1-2, with D maybe TRBD1 (6 bases). Looked up from germline, CDR1 is SGDLS and CDR2 is YYNGEE. The V gene lost 3 bases and the J gene lost 2 bases, with 8 bases spanning the gap. This CDR3 is 13 amino acids long. CDR3 DNA: TGTGCCAGCAGCGGCAGGGGAAACTATGGCTACACCTTC. It yields the protein CASSGRGNYGYTF.

The chain combines TRBV21-1 with TRBJ2-3; the table gives TRBD2 as D, unverified against the DNA. TRBV21-1 is a known pseudogene. The CDR3 has 16 residues. As DNA, the CDR3 is TGTGCCAGCAGCACGCCTAGCGGGAGTTACGCAGATACGCAGTATTTT. It encodes CASSTPSGSYADTQYF.

This chain connects TRBV18 to TRBJ2-7, with 8 bases aligning to TRBD1. This CDR3 is 13 amino acids long. Looked up from germline, CDR1 is KGHSH and CDR2 is LQKENI. With 5 bases clipped from V and 4 bases from J, the junction kept 4 bases outside the gene matches. This CDR3 is CASSSTGVYEQYF. The CDR3 DNA is TGTGCCAGCTCATCGACAGGGGTATACGAGCAGTACTTC.

V is TRBV7-9 and J is TRBJ2-3, with D tentatively TRBD1 (6 bases). With 5 bases removed from V and 3 bases from J, the gap between germline ends came to 15 bases. Germline V CDR1 and CDR2: SEHNR, FQNEAQ (reference sequence). The CDR3 covers 15 residues. The CDR3 sequence is CASSHRDRRTDTQYF. For the CDR3, the DNA is TGTGCCAGCAGCCACAGGGATAGAAGGACAGATACGCAGTATTTT.

This chain joins TRBV7-9 and TRBJ2-6; D remains unclear. The CDR3 has 16 residues. The V end lost 5 bases, the J end lost 5 bases, and 16 bases lay between the germline ends. Germline values: CDR1 SEHNR, CDR2 FQNEAQ (reference sequence). The CDR3 sequence: CASSPRRNIRANVLTF. The DNA for the CDR3 is TGTGCCAGCAGCCCCCGCAGGAACATCAGGGCCAACGTCCTGACTTTC.

The chain joins TRBV6-5 to TRBJ2-1; 8 positions agree with TRBD1. This CDR3 has 15 residues. The germline gives CDR1 MNHEY, CDR2 SVGAGI. V dropped 4 bases and J dropped 3; count of bases not matched to a gene: 5. The DNA for the CDR3 is TGTGCCAGCAGTTCACAGGGGGTCGGCTACAATGAGCAGTTCTTC. This sequence encodes CASSSQGVGYNEQFF.

This clone was detected only a few times. The CDR3 sequence: CAISPTGRDGYTF. The CDR3 DNA reads as TGTGCCATCAGTCCTACAGGGCGCGATGGCTACACCTTC. This chain joins TRBV10-3 and TRBJ1-2; perhaps TRBD1 as D (6 bases). Germline CDR1 is ENHRY and CDR2 is SYGVKD. CDR3 size: 13 residues. Trimming stripped 5 bases from V and 6 bases from J, with 13 bases between.

The V and J genes are TRBV7-2 and TRBJ1-1, with D possibly matching TRBD1 (5 bases). V was pared by 3 bases and J by 5 bases, with 10 bases between. Germline lookup yields CDR1 SGHTA and CDR2 FQGNSA. This CDR3 has 13 amino acids. CDR3 in DNA: TGTGCCAGCAGCTTGGGCAGGGTTACTGAAGCTTTCTTT. This gives the protein CASSLGRVTEAFF.

This clone was recorded only once. The chain carries TRBV9 and TRBJ2-2; 9 nucleotides line up with TRBD2. Looked up from germline, CDR1 is SGDLS and CDR2 is YYNGEE. The junction had 7 bases not matched to a gene; V was cut back by 2 bases and J by 5 bases. The CDR3 length is 16 residues. This CDR3 reads CASSVGTSLITGELFF. The CDR3, as DNA: TGTGCCAGCAGCGTTGGGACTAGCCTAATTACCGGGGAGCTGTTTTTT.